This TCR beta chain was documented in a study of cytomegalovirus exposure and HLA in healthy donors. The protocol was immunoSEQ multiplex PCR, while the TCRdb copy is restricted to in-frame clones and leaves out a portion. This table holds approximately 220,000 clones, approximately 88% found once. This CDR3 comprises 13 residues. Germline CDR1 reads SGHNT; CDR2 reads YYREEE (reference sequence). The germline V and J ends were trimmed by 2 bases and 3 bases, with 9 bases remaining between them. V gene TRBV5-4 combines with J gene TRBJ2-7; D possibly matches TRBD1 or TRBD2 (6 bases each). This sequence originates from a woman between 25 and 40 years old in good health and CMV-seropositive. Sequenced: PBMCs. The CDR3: CASSLRGRYEQYF. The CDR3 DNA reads TGTGCCAGCAGCTTACGGGGGCGCTACGAGCAGTACTTC.